This T cell receptor beta chain is from a study of synovial regulatory T cells in juvenile arthritis. Study-level background: A few patients were therapy-naive; roughly 6 received methotrexate alone. Study results and limitations: Across patients, iaTreg TCR repertoires were mostly private, partly shared with synovial Teff and blood CPL. Synovial Treg CDR3 sequences overlapped more with iaTregs than other circulating Tregs.

Comments on this clone: Its specificity is unknown.

Here immunoSEQ multiplex PCR was the method, and the copy in TCRdb shows in-frame clones only, minus some. The listing contains 2,500 to 3,000 clones. Germline CDR1 is SGHRS and CDR2 is YFSETQ. The CDR3 contains 14 residues. Only the protein is available. The synovial samples were synovial fluid, paired with peripheral blood from each active arthritis patient. FOXP3 TSDR demethylation in synovial Tregs matched blood and healthy-donor Tregs. Sequencing was done on a sample of Treg cells from the synovium. This chain uses TRBV5-1 with TRBJ2-2; no DNA is available, so the TRBD2 call from TCRdb remains unchecked. The clonotype originates from a donor between 2 and 35 years old with juvenile idiopathic arthritis. CDR3 region: CASSLYQAAGELFF.